This T cell receptor (beta chain) was obtained from a study of blood T cell repertoires in COVID-19. This CDR3 comprises 15 residues. Looked up from germline, CDR1 is LNHNV and CDR2 is YYDKDF (reference sequence). V lost 5 bases and J lost 7, with 20 bases in between. This table comes from immunoSEQ multiplex PCR, and its TCRdb copy is limited to in-frame clones, with some not included. The sample lists some 210,000 clones, around 80% seen once, with 9.5% to 15% in the top ten. V usage is TRBV15 and J usage is TRBJ1-2, with TRBD1 as a possible D gene (6 bases). The sample was peripheral blood. This clonotype originated in a woman aged 40-49 years with acute or convalescent COVID-19. The CDR3 DNA reads TGTGCCACCAGCTCTGGGGCGGCAGGGGCCTTTGGCTACACCTTC. Translation: CATSSGAAGAFGYTF.